These T cell receptor beta chains were read from a single sample in a study of blood T cell repertoires in COVID-19. Assay used: immunoSEQ multiplex PCR; TCRdb lists only in-frame clones, some missing. The sample holds about 260,000 clones, more than 85% seen once. Sample: peripheral blood. Receptor source: a woman aged 55-69 years with COVID-19, enrolled during active disease. Both conserved end residues are part of each CDR3. The D gene is left open where the match is weak. Some rows mark clone size as missing; the rest say once, few, many or name a class of expanded clone.

abundance,v_gene,d_gene,j_gene,CDR3nt,CDR3aa
few,TRBV27,NA,TRBJ2-3,TGTGCCAGCAGTTTACTTCGAGCGACTAGCACAGATACGCAGTATTTT,CASSLLRATSTDTQYF
NA,TRBV29-1,TRBD1,TRBJ2-7,TGCAGCGCCAGGGACAGGGGCTACGAGCAGTACTTC,CSARDRGYEQYF
NA,TRBV14,NA,TRBJ1-3,TGTGCCAGCAGCCAAATGGGTTTGGCCGGGTCTGGAAACACCATATATTTT,CASSQMGLAGSGNTIYF
NA,TRBV5-4,TRBD2,TRBJ2-3,TGTGCCAGCAGCTTGCCGACTAGCGGTGTAGGAAATACGCAGTATTTT,CASSLPTSGVGNTQYF
NA,TRBV6-1,NA,TRBJ1-3,TGTGCCAGCAGTGAAACTCCCAGAAACACCATATATTTT,CASSETPRNTIYF
NA,TRBV3-1/TRBV3-2,NA,TRBJ2-2,TGTGCCAGCAGGCGCGGGTACACCGGGGAGCTGTTTTTT,CASRRGYTGELFF
NA,TRBV9,NA,TRBJ2-1,TGTGCCAGCAGCGTAGTACCAGACAATGAGCAGTTCTTC,CASSVVPDNEQFF
NA,TRBV19,TRBD1,TRBJ1-4,TGTGCCAGTAGTCGACACAGGGGACGGAACGAAAAACTGTTTTTT,CASSRHRGRNEKLFF
NA,TRBV7-9,TRBD1,TRBJ1-2,TGTGCCAGCAGCGGGGACAGCTCTAACTATGGCTACACCTTC,CASSGDSSNYGYTF
NA,TRBV7-9,TRBD2,TRBJ2-1,TGTGCCAGCAGCTTAGGGGGACTAGCGGGAGCTACTGAGCAGTTCTTC,CASSLGGLAGATEQFF
NA,TRBV30,TRBD2,TRBJ2-1,TGTGCCTGGTGCCTGGCGGGAGGGGTCAATGAGCAGTTCTTC,CAWCLAGGVNEQFF
NA,TRBV19,NA,TRBJ1-2,TGTGCCAGTAGTGCAGGGTTTGGAGGCTACACCTTC,CASSAGFGGYTF
NA,TRBV5-6,TRBD1,TRBJ1-5,TGTGCCAGCAGCTGGGGGACAGGGGATCTGGGCAATCAGCCCCAGCATTTT,CASSWGTGDLGNQPQHF
NA,TRBV7-6,NA,TRBJ2-2,TGTGCCAGCAGCTTAGGCGGTGTGAACACCGGGGAGCTGTTTTTT,CASSLGGVNTGELFF
NA,TRBV7-9,TRBD1,TRBJ1-4,TGTGCCAGCAGCTTAATTCGGGACAGGTTTAATGAAAAACTGTTTTTT,CASSLIRDRFNEKLFF
NA,TRBV10-3,TRBD1,TRBJ2-1,TGTGCCATCAGGGAGACAGGGGACTCCTACAATGAGCAGTTCTTC,CAIRETGDSYNEQFF
NA,TRBV7-9,NA,TRBJ2-4,TGTGCCACTTCCGGACGGGGAGGCGGCAAAAACATTCAGTACTTC,CATSGRGGGKNIQYF
few,TRBV7-8,NA,TRBJ2-1,TGTGCCAGCAGGGCCTTAGGGGATTACAATGAGCAGTTCTTC,CASRALGDYNEQFF
NA,TRBV18,TRBD2,TRBJ2-1,TGTGCCAGCTCCGGAGCGGGAAACTCCTACAATGAGCAGTTCTTC,CASSGAGNSYNEQFF
NA,TRBV19,NA,TRBJ1-1,TGTGCCAGTAGTAGAATCAAGGGGGTTACTTTGGATGAAGCTTTCTTT,CASSRIKGVTLDEAFF
NA,TRBV5-6,NA,TRBJ1-1,TGTGCCAGCAGCTTGGTGTCAGGGCGTCTGAACACTGAAGCTTTCTTT,CASSLVSGRLNTEAFF
NA,TRBV6-2/TRBV6-3,TRBD1,TRBJ2-5,TGTGCCAGCAGTTATACCTCCCGTAGACAGGGGGAAGAGACCCAGTACTTC,CASSYTSRRQGEETQYF
NA,TRBV2,TRBD1,TRBJ1-2,TGTGCCAGCAGTCTGGGACAGGGCTCGAGCTACACCTTC,CASSLGQGSSYTF
NA,TRBV5-1,TRBD1,TRBJ1-1,TGCGCCAGCAGCATCCGGGACAGGGGGAACACTGAAGCTTTCTTT,CASSIRDRGNTEAFF
NA,TRBV6-5,TRBD2,TRBJ2-7,TGTGCCAGCAACCCCAGCGGGGGCAGAACCTACGAGCAGTACTTC,CASNPSGGRTYEQYF
NA,TRBV28,TRBD1,TRBJ1-3,TGTGCCAGCAGTTTAATGGGACAGGGGGCTGGTGGAAACACCATATATTTT,CASSLMGQGAGGNTIYF